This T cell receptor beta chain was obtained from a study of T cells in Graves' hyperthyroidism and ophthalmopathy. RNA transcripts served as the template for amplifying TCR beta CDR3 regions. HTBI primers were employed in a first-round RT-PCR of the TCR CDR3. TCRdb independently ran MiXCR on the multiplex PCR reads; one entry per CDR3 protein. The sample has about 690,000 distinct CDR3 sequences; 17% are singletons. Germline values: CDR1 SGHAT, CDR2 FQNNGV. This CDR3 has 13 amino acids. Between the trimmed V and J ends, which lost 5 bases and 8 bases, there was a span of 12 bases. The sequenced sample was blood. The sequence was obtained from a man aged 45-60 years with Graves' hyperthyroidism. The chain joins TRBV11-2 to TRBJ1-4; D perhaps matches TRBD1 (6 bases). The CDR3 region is CASSPGVKEKLFF. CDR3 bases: TGTGCCAGCAGCCCAGGGGTGAAGGAAAAACTGTTTTTT.